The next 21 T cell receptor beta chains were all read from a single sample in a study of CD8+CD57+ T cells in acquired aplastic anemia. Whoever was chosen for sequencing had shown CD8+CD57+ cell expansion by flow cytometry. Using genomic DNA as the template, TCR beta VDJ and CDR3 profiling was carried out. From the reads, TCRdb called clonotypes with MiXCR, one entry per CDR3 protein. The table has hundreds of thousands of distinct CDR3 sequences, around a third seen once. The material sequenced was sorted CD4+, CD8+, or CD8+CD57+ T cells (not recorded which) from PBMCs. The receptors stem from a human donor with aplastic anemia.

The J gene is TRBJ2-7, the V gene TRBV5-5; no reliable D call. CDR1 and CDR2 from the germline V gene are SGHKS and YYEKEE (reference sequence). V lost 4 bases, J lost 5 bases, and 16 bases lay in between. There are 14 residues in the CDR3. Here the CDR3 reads CASSPTIAINEQYF. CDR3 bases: TGTGCCAGCAGCCCTACCATAGCTATAAACGAGCAGTACTTC.

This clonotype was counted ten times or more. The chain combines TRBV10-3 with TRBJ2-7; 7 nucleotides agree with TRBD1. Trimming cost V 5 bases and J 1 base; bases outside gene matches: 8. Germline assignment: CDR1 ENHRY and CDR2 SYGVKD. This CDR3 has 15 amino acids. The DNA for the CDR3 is TGTGCCATCAGTCGGGACAGTACCCCGTCCTACGAGCAGTACTTC. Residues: CAISRDSTPSYEQYF.

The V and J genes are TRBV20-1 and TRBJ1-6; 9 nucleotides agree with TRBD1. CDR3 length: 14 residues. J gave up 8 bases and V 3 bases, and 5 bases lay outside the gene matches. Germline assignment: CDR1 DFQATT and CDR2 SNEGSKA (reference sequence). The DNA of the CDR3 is TGCAGTGCTAGGGGAGGGGACAGGGATTCACCCCTCCACTTT. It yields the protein CSARGGDRDSPLHF.

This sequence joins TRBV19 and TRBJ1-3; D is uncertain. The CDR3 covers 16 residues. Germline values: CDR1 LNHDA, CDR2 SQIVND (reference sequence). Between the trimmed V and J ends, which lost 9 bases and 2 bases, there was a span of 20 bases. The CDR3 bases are TGTGCCAGCAGCCAAGATACCGGGAGCACTGGAAACACCATATATTTT. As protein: CASSQDTGSTGNTIYF.

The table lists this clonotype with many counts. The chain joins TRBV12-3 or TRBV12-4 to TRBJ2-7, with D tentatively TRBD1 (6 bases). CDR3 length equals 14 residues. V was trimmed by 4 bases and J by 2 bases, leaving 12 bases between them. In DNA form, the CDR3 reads TGTGCCAGCAGTTCTGACAGGCCAGCCTACGAGCAGTACTTC. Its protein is CASSSDRPAYEQYF.

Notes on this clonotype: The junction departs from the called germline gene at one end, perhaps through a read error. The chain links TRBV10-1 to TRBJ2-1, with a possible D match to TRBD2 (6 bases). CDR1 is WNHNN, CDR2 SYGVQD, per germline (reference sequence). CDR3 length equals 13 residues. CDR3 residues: CASSKDYRNEQFF. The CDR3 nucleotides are TGTGCCAGCAGTAAGGACTACCGCAATGAGCAGTTCTTC.

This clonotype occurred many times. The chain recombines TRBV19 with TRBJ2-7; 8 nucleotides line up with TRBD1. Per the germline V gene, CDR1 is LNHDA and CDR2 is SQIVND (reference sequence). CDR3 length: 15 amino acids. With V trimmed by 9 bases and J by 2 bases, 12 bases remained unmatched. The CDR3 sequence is CASSNSGTGTYEQYF. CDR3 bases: TGTGCCAGCTCAAACTCCGGGACAGGCACCTACGAGCAGTACTTC.

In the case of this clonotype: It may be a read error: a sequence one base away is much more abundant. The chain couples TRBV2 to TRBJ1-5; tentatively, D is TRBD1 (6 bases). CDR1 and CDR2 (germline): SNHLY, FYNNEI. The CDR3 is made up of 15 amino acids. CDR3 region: CASAKTDRIEQPRHF. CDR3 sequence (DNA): TGTGCCAGCGCGAAAACCGACAGGATAGAACAGCCCCGGCATTTT.

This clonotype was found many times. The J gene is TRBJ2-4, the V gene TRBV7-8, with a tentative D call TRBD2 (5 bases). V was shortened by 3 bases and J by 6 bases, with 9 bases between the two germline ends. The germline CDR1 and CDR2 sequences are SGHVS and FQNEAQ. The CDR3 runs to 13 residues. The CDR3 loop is CASSLGRGNIQYF. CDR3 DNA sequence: TGTGCCAGCAGCTTGGGGAGAGGAAACATTCAGTACTTC.

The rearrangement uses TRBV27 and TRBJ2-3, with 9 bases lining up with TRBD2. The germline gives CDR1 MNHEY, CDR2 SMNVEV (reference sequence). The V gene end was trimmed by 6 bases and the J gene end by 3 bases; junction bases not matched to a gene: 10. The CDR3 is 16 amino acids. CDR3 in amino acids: CASRYSRREGTDTQYF. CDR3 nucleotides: TGTGCCAGCAGATACTCTAGGCGGGAGGGAACAGATACGCAGTATTTT.

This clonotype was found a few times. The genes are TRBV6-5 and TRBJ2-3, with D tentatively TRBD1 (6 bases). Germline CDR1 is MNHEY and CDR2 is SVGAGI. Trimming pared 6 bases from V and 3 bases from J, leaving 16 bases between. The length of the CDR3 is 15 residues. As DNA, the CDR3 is TGTGCCAGCAGCCCCGACAGGCCTGGGACAGATACGCAGTATTTT. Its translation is CASSPDRPGTDTQYF.

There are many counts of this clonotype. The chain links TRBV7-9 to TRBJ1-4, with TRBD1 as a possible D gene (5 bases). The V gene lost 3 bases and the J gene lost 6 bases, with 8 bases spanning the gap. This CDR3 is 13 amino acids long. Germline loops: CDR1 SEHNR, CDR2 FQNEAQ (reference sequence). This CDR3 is CASSFAGYEKLFF. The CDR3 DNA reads TGTGCCAGCAGCTTTGCAGGGTATGAAAAACTGTTTTTT.

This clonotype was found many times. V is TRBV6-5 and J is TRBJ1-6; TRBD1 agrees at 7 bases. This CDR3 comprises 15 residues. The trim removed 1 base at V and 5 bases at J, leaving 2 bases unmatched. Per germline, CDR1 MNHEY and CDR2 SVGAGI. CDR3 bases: TGTGCCAGCAGTTACTGGGACAGAGATAATTCACCCCTCCACTTT. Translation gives CASSYWDRDNSPLHF.

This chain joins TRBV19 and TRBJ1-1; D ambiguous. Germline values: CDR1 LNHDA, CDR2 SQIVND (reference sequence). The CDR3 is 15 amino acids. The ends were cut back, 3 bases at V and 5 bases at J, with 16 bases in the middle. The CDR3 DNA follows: TGTGCCAGTAGTATTATGATCGGGAGCCGGACTGAAGCTTTCTTT. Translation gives CASSIMIGSRTEAFF.

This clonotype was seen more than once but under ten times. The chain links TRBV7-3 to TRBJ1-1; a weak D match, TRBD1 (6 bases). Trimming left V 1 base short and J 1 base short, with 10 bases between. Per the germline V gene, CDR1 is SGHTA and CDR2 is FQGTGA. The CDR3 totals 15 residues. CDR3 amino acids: CASSLMGGKNTEAFF. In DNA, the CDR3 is TGTGCCAGCAGCTTAATGGGGGGCAAGAACACTGAAGCTTTCTTT.

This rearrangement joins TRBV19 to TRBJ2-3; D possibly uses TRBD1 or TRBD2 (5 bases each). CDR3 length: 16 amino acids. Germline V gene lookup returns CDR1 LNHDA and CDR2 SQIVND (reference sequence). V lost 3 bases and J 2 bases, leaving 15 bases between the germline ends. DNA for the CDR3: TGTGCCAGTAGTATCCTACCGGGACGTCCCACAGATACGCAGTATTTT. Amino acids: CASSILPGRPTDTQYF. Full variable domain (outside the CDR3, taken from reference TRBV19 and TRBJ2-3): DGGITQSPKYLFRKEGQNVTLSCEQNLNHDAMYWYRQDPGQGLRLIYYSQIVNDFQKGDIAEGYSVSREKKESFPLTVTSAQKNPTAFYLCASSILPGRPTDTQYFGPGTRLTVL.

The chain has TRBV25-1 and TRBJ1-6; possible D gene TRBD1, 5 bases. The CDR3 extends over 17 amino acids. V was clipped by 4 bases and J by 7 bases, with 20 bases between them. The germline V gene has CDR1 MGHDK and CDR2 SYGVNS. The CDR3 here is CASSAGDGRGGNSPLHF. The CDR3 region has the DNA TGTGCCAGCAGTGCTGGAGATGGGCGGGGCGGGAATTCACCCCTCCACTTT.

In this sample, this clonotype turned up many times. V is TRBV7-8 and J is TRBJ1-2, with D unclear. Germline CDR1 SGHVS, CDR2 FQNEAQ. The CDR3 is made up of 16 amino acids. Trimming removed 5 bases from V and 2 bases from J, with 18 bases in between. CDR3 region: CASSARLIDLNYGYTF. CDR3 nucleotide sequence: TGTGCCAGCAGCGCCAGGCTTATTGACCTCAACTATGGCTACACCTTC.

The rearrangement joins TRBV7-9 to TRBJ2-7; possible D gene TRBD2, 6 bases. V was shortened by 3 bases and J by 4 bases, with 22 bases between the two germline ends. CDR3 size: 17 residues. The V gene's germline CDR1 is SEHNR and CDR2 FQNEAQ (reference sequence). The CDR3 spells CASSFFPKEGRSYEQYF. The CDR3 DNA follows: TGTGCCAGCAGCTTCTTTCCAAAGGAGGGCAGAAGTTACGAGCAGTACTTC.

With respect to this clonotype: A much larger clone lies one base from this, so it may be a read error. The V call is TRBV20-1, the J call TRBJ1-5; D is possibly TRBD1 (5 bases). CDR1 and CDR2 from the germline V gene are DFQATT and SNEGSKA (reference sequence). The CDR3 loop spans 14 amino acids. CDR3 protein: CRATYGAGDQPQHF. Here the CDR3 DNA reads TGCCGTGCTACCTATGGGGCCGGGGACCAGCCCCAGCATTTT.

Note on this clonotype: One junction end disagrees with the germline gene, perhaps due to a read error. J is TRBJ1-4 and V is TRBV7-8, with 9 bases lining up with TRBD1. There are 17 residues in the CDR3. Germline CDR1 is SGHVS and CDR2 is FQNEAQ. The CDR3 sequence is CVSSQGQGISTNEKLFF. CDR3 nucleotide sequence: TGTGTCAGCAGCCAGGGACAGGGAATATCAACTAATGAAAAACTGTTTTTT.